This TCR beta chain comes out of a study of early T cells in non-severe SARS-CoV-2 infection. Study-wide background: The input, bulk RNA from unsorted whole blood, was sequenced, and chains were unpaired. The study's findings and limits: VDJdb matching, biased toward anti-spike CD8 responses, missed private and CD4 specificities.

Attachment of unique molecular identifiers was made to individual cDNA molecules. TCRdb fed the 5' RACE reads into MiXCR, producing one record per CDR3 protein. The sample includes tens of thousands of distinct CDR3 sequences, under 9% seen only once; the top ten take around 3.7%. Germline CDR1 and CDR2: SEHNR and FQNEAQ (reference sequence). Trimming removed 8 bases from V and 2 bases from J, with 12 bases in between. The length of the CDR3 is 13 residues. On this clonotype itself: No antigen is known for it.

This sequence was found in an adult who was a healthcare worker with PCR-confirmed SARS-CoV-2 infection or an uninfected control (not recorded which). This chain uses TRBV7-9 with TRBJ1-2; D might be TRBD1 (5 bases). This material consisted of whole blood, taken at baseline. The CDR3 sequence: CASARRENYGYTF. The CDR3, as DNA: TGTGCCAGCGCGCGCAGGGAAAACTATGGCTACACCTTC.